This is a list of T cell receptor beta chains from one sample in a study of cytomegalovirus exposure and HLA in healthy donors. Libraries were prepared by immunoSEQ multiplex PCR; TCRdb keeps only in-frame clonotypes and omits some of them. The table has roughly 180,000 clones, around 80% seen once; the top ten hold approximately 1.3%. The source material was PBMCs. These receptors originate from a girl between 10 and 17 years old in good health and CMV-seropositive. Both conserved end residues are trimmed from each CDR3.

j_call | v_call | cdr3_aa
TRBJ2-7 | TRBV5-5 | ASSLPGQGAYEQY
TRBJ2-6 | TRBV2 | ASRVDRGRTGANVLT
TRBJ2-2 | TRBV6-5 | ASSYSSGNTGELF
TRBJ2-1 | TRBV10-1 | ASSDSSSGKNNEQF
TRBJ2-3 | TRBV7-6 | ASSQTAFRYTDTQY
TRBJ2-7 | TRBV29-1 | SVSGTTYEQY
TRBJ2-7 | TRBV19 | ASSNPGGPPHEQY
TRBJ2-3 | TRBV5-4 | ASSGEQGAATQY
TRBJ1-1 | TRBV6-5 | ASSYSTGEFRAF
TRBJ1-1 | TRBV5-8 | ASSLRQGNTEAF
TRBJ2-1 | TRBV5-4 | ASSPGLPLVKEQF
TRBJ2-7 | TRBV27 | ASSLWPAGLYEQY
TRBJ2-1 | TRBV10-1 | ASKPGQGYNEQF
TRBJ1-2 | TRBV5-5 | ASTLLPRTGGATNYGYT
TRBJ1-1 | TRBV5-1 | ASSLEVGGHTEAF
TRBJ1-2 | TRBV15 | ATSGGQGAVGYT
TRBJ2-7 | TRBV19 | ASSIVQGAPYEQY
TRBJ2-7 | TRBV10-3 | AISVKAMGGSSYEQY
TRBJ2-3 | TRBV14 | ASRPSGGTNTQY
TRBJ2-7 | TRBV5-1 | ASSLGPLLAGSYEQY
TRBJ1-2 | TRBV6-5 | ASSRQGVNYGYT
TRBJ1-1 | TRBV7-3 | ASSLSGHLNTEAF
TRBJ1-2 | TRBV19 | ASGTGTYGYT
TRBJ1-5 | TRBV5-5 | ASSLVAGTPQPQH
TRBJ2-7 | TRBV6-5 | ASSWRGGESYEQY
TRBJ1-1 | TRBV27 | ASSLWFGLEAF
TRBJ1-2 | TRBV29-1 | SVTLGQGYGYT
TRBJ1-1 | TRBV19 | ASSSWTGGDTEAF
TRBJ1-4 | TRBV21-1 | ASSNSNPLRVVNEKLF
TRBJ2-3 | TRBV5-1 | ASSLYGSGGTDTQY
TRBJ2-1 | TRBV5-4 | ASSTGTGQGIHEQF
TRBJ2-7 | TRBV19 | ASSRVTGVEQY
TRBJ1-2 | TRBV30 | AWSVEGAGGYT
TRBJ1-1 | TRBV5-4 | ASSFGTGGEDTEAF
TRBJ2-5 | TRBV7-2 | ASSLWTSAQETQY
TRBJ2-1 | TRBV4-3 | ASSPKLGRDYNEQF
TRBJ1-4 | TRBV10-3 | ATRGGAGEKLF
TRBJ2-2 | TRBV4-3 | ASSQELTRLGGRDLGELF
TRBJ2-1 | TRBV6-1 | ASSARTGTGGDRF
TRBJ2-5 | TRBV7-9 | ASSLFQGEETQY
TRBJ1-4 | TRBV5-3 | ASRSGQPNWKEKLF
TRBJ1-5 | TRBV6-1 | ASSVETYNQPQH
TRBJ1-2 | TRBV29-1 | SVDARTGGGYGYT
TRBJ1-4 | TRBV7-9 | ASSPLPLYGEKLF
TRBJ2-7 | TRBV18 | ASSNRDREGEQY
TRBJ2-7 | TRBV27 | ASSYLTGGYEQY
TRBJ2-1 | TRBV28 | ASTLGSDWQEQF
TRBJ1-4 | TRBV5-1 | ASSLTGEKLF